The present T cell receptor beta chain was sequenced within a study of blood T cells in healthy people across ages. Study summary: Through template switching, about one barcoded beta molecule was captured per two T cells, as measured in model experiments.

Worth noting for this clonotype: Its target is unknown. Compared with germline, one end of the junction differs, possibly owing to a read error.

This CDR3 comprises 15 residues. Germline CDR1 and CDR2: MNHEY and SMNVEV (reference sequence). Then a second PCR, running about 7 to 11 cycles, was carried out with a sample-barcoded 5' primer and a J-beta primer mix. MiXCR, run by TCRdb on the 5' RACE reads, gives a single entry per CDR3 protein. In the table there are about 800,000 distinct CDR3 sequences, more than 20% of which are singletons. Findings and limits, study-wide: When set beside aged donors, long-lived donors presented more naive CD4+ cells and higher diversity.

Separately, the same data were catalogued under a study of T cells of mothers and their children. As reported in that work: cDNA was made from all extracted RNA, about 1.4 ug per 15 ul.

The sequence was collected from a boy under 18 in good health. Sequencing input: blood. The J gene is TRBJ2-5, the V gene TRBV27, with 7 bases matching TRBD2. The CDR3 spells CASTSSGPFKESQYF. The DNA for the CDR3 is TGTGCCAGCACTTCTAGCGGTCCCTTCAAAGAGTCCCAGTACTTC.